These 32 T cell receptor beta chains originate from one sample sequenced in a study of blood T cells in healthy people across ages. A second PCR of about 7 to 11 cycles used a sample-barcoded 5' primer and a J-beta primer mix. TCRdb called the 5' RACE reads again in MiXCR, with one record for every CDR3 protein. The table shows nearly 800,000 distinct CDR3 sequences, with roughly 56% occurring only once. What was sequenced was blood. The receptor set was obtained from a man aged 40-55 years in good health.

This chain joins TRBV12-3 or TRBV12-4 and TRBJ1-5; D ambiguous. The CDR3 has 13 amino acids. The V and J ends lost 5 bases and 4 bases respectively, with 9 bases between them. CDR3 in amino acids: CASSTTTNQPQHF. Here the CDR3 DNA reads TGTGCCAGCAGTACGACTACAAATCAGCCCCAGCATTTT.

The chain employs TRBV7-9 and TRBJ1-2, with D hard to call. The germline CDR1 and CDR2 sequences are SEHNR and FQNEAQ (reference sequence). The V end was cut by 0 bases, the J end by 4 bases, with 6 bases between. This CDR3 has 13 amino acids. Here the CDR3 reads CASSLAFVYGYTF. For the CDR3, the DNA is TGTGCCAGCAGCTTAGCGTTCGTCTATGGCTACACCTTC.

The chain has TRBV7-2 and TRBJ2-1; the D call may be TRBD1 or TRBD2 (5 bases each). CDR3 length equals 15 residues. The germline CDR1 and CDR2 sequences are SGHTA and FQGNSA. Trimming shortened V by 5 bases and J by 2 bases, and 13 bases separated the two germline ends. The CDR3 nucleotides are TGTGCCAGCAGCCCGGGACCAGATCCCTACAATGAGCAGTTCTTC. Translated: CASSPGPDPYNEQFF.

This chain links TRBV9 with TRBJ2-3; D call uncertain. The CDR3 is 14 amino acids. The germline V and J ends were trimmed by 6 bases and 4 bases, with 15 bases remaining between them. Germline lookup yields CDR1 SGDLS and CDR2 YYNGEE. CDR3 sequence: CASTPSWSSDTQYF. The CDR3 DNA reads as TGTGCCAGCACCCCCAGCTGGAGTTCAGATACGCAGTATTTT. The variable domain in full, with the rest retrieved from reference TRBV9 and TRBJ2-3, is DSGVTQTPKHLITATGQRVTLRCSPRSGDLSVYWYQQSLDQGLQFLIQYYNGEERAKGNILERFSAQQFPDLHSELNLSSLELGDSALYFCASTPSWSSDTQYFGPGTRLTVL.

DNA of the CDR3: TGCGCCAGCGGGCCTCGGGGGAACACTGAAGCTTTCTTT. It specifies CASGPRGNTEAFF. The chain uses TRBV5-1 and TRBJ1-1; D remains ambiguous. Trimming stripped 7 bases from V and 1 base from J, with 11 bases between. This CDR3 is 13 amino acids long. In germline, CDR1 is SGHRS, CDR2 YFSETQ.

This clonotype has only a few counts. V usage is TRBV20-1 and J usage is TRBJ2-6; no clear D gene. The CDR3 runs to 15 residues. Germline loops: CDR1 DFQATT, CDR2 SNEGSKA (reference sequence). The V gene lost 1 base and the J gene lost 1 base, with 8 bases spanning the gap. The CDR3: CSARVVRSGANVLTF. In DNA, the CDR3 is TGCAGTGCTAGAGTAGTCCGGTCTGGGGCCAACGTCCTGACTTTC.

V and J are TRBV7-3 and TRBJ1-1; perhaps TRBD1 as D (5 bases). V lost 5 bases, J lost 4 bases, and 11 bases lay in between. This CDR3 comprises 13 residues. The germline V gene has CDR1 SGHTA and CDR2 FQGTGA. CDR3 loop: CASSPPGSTEAFF. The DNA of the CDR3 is TGTGCCAGCAGCCCCCCAGGGAGCACTGAAGCTTTCTTT.

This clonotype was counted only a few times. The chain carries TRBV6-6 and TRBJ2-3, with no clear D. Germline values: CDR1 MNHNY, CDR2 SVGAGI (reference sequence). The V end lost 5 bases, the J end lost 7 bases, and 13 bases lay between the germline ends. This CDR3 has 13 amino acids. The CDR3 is CASSTQPLNTQYF. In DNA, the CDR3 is TGTGCCAGCAGTACCCAACCCTTGAATACGCAGTATTTT.

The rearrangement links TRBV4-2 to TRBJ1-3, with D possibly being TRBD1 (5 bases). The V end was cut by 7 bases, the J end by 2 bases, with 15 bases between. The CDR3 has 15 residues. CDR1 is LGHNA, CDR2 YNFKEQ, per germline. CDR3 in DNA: TGTGCCAGCACCCCGGGACGGCAACCTGGAAACACCATATATTTT. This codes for CASTPGRQPGNTIYF.

This chain's CDR3 is CASSLAAGQLHYEQYF. Written as DNA, the CDR3 is TGTGCCAGCAGCTTAGCGGCGGGGCAGTTACACTACGAGCAGTACTTC. The J gene is TRBJ2-5, the V gene TRBV7-2; D perhaps matches TRBD2 (6 bases). With the DNA end fitting TRBJ2-7 better, the J assignment may be wrong. CDR3 size: 16 residues. Looked up from germline, CDR1 is SGHTA and CDR2 is FQGNSA.

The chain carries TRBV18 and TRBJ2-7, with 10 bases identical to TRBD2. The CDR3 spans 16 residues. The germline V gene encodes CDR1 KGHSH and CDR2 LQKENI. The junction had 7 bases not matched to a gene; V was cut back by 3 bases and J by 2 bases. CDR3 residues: CASSPQTSGPPYEQYF. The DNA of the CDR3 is TGTGCCAGCTCACCGCAGACTAGCGGGCCACCCTACGAGCAGTACTTC.

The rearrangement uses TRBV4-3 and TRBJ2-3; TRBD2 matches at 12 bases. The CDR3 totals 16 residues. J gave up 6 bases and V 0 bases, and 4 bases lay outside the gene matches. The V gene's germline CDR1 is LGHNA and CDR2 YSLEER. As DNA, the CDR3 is TGCGCCAGCAGCCAAGAGCTAGCGGGAGGGGATGATACGCAGTATTTT. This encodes CASSQELAGGDDTQYF.

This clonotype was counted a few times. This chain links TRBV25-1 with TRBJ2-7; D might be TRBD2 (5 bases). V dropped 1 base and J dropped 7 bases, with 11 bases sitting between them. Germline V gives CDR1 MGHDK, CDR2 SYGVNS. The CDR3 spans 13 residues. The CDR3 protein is CASSESQRKEQYF. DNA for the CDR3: TGTGCCAGCAGTGAATCCCAGCGGAAAGAGCAGTACTTC.

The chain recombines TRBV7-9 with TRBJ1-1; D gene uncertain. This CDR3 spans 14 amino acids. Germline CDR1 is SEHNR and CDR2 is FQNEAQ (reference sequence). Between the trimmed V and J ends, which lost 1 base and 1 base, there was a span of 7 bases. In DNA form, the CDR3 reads TGTGCCAGCAGCTTAGATGACGGGAACACTGAAGCTTTCTTT. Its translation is CASSLDDGNTEAFF.

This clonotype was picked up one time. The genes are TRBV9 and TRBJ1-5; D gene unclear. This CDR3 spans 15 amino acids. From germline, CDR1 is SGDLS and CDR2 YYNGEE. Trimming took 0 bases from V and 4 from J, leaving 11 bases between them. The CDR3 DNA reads TGTGCCAGCAGCGTAGAAGGGTCCCCTAATCAGCCCCAGCATTTT. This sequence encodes CASSVEGSPNQPQHF.

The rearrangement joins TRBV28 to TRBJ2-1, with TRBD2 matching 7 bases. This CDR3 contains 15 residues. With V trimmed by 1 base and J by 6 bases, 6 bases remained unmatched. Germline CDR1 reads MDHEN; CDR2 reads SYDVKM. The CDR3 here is CASSLLSGKGNEQFF. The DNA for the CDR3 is TGTGCCAGCAGTTTATTGAGCGGGAAGGGCAATGAGCAGTTCTTC.

CDR3 coding DNA: TGCGCCAGCAGCCAAGGACTAGCGGGAGTAGAACGGAGGGCCAATGAGCAGTTCTTC. Translation: CASSQGLAGVERRANEQFF. V gene TRBV4-1 combines with J gene TRBJ2-1; TRBD2 matches 12 bases. Germline trimming cut 1 base from V and 6 bases from J; bases unmatched to any gene: 13. The CDR3 covers 19 residues. The germline V gene encodes CDR1 MGHRA and CDR2 YSYEKL.

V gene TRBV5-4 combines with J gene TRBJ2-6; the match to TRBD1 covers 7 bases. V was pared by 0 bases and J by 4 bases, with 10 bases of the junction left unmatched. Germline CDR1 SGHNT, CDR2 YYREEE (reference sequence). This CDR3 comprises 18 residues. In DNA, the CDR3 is TGTGCCAGCAGCTTGGGATTTACAGGGGCAGAAGGGGCCAACGTCCTGACTTTC. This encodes CASSLGFTGAEGANVLTF.

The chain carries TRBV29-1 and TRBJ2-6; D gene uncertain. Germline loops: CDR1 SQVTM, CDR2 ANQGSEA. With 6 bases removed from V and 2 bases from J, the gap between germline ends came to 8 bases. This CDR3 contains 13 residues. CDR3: CSVKNTGANVLTF. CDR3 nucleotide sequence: TGCAGCGTAAAAAATACTGGGGCCAACGTCCTGACTTTC.

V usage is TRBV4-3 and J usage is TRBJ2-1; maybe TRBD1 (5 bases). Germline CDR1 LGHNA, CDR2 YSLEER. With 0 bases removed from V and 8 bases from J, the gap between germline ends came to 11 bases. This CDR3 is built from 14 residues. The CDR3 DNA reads TGCGCCAGCAGCCAAGATAGGCAGACAGATGAGCAGTTCTTC. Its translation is CASSQDRQTDEQFF.

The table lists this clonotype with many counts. This CDR3 is CSVPGTGLFGPQHF. Here the CDR3 DNA reads TGCAGCGTTCCCGGGACAGGGCTGTTTGGGCCCCAGCATTTT. This chain connects TRBV29-1 to TRBJ1-5, with 9 nucleotides matching TRBD1. V lost 5 bases, J lost 9 bases, and 11 bases stayed unmatched. Per germline, CDR1 SQVTM and CDR2 ANQGSEA. The CDR3 runs 14 residues.

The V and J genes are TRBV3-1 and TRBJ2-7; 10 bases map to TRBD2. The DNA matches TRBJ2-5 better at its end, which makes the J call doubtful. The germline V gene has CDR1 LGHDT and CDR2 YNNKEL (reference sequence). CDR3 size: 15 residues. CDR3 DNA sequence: TGTGCCAGCAGCCAACGGGCTAGCGGGAGTGAGACCCAGTACTTC. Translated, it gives CASSQRASGSETQYF.

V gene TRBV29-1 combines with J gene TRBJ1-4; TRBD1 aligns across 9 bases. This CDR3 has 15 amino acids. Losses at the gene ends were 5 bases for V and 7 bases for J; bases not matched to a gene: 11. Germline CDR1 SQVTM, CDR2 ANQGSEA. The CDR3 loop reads CSVTDRGSIGEKLFF. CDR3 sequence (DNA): TGCAGCGTTACTGACAGGGGGTCGATAGGTGAAAAACTGTTTTTT. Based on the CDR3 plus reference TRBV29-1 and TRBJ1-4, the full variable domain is SAVISQKPSRDICQRGTSLTIQCQVDSQVTMMFWYRQQPGQSLTLIATANQGSEATYESGFVIDKFPISRPNLTFSTLTVSNMSPEDSSIYLCSVTDRGSIGEKLFFGSGTQLSVL.

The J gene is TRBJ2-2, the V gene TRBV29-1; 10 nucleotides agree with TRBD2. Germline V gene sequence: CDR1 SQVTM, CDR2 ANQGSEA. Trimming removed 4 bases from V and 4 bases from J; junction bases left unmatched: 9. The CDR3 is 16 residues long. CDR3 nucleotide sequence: TGCAGCGTTGGGGCCTTGACTAGCGGGCCCACCGGGGAGCTGTTTTTT. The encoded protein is CSVGALTSGPTGELFF.

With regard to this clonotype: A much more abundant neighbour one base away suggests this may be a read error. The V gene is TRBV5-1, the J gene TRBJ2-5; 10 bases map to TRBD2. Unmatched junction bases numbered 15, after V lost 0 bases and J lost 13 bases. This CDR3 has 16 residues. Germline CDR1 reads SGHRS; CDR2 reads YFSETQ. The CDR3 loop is CASSLGARLAGAERYF. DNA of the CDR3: TGCGCCAGCAGCTTGGGAGCTAGGCTAGCGGGAGCCGAGCGGTACTTC.

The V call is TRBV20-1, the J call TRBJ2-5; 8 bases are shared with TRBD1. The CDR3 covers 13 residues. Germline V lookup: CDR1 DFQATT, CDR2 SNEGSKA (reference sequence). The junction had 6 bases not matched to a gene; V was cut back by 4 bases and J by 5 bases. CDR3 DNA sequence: TGCAGTGCTACCGGCCGGGACAGGGAGACCCAGTACTTC. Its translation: CSATGRDRETQYF.

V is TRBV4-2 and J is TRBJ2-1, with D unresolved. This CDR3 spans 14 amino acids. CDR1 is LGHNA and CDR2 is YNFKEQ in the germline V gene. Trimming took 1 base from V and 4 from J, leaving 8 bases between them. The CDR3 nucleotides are TGTGCCAGCAGCCAAGTCGGTACATACAATGAGCAGTTCTTC. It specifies CASSQVGTYNEQFF.

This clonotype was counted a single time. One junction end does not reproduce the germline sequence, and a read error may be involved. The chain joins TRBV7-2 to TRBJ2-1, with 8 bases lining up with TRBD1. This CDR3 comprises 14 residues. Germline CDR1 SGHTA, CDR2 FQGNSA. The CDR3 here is CAQGAPLNTGELFF. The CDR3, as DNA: TGTGCCCAGGGGGCACCCCTCAACACCGGGGAGCTGTTCTTC.

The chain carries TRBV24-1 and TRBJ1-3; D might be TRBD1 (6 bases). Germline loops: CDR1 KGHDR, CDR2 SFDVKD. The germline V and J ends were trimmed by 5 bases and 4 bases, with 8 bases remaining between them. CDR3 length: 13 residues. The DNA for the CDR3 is TGTGCCACCAGTGGACAGGCCGGAAACACCATATATTTT. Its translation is CATSGQAGNTIYF.

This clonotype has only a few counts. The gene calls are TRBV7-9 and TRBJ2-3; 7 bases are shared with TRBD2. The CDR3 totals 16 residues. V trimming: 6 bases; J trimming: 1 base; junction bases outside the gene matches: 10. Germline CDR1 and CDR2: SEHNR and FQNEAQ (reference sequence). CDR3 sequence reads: CASSRVGGRGTDTQYF. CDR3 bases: TGTGCCAGCAGTCGGGTCGGCGGGAGAGGCACAGATACGCAGTATTTT.

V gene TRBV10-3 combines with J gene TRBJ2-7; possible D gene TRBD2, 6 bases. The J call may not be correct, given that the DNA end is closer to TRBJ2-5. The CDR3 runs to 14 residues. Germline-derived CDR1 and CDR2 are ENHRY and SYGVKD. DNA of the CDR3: TGTGCCATCAGTGAGCCGACTAGGTTAGAGACCCAGTACTTC. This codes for CAISEPTRLETQYF.

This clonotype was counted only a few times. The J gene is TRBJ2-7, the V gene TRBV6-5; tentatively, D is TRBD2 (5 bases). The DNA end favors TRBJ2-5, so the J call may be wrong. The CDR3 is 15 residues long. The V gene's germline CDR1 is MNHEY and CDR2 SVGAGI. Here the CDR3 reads CASSLWSGTQETQYF. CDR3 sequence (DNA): TGTGCCAGCAGTCTGTGGAGCGGAACTCAAGAGACCCAGTACTTC.